In its sample, the clone carrying this TCR beta chain was seen a few times. Its antigen is still unknown. This CDR3 has 15 residues. The germline gives CDR1 LNHDA, CDR2 SQIVND (reference sequence). V was trimmed by 5 bases and J by 4 bases, leaving 17 bases between them. The data derive from a study of beta chain features in type 1 diabetes. Expressed TCRB transcripts were sequenced because the entire RNA isolate underwent reverse transcription. Approximately 3.6 million reads per sample were averaged for naive, central memory and regulatory samples. Clones were sequenced by immunoSEQ multiplex PCR, and TCRdb holds only the in-frame ones, with some missing. This table has more than 300,000 clones, about 14% appearing once. General observations from the study: Within each of all four CD4+ subsets, Type 1 diabetes patients had TCRB CDR3s that were moderately but significantly shorter. Researchers cautioned that cDNA sequencing could over-represent cells with high TCR expression. The naive, central memory and Treg TCRB repertoires showed an apparent similarity that was greater among patients than among healthy donors.

This sequence was found in a woman between 18 and 29 years old in good health. This chain links TRBV19 with TRBJ1-2; weak D call: TRBD1 (6 bases). Sample: naive CD4+ T cells from blood. The CDR3 sequence: CASSSTGTRLYGYTF. The CDR3 DNA is TGTGCCAGTAGTTCCACCGGGACACGACTCTATGGCTACACCTTC.